This record looks at one TCR beta chain sequence and its context. This sample is drawn from a study of cytomegalovirus exposure and HLA in healthy donors. The PCR used 60 Vbeta and 13 Jbeta primers. Profiled with immunoSEQ multiplex PCR; TCRdb holds only in-frame clones, not every one. Among fewer than 200,000 clones listed, about two thirds were seen once. The receptor comes from a woman between 18 and 30 years old in good health and CMV-seropositive. Sequencing was carried out using PBMCs.

Here the CDR3 DNA reads TGTGCCAGCAGTGGGGGACAAACCACAGATACGCAGTATTTT. Translating it yields CASSGGQTTDTQYF. The chain employs TRBV6-1 and TRBJ2-3, with a tentative D call TRBD1 (6 bases). Deletions cut 4 bases from V and 2 bases from J, with 10 bases between. CDR1 is MNHNS and CDR2 is SASEGT in the germline V gene. The CDR3 covers 14 residues.